A selection of T cell receptor beta chains follows, all from one sample in a study of blood T cell repertoires in COVID-19. Sequencing used immunoSEQ multiplex PCR; TCRdb keeps in-frame clones, though not all of them. The table includes 300,000 to 450,000 clones, roughly 84% detected once. What was sequenced was PBMCs or T cells enriched from blood (not recorded which). These receptors came from a woman aged 25 to 39 who had recovered from COVID-19. The CDR3 runs from the conserved cysteine through the conserved F or W. The D gene is left open where the match is weak. Only some rows state a clone size, as once, few, many or a class for expanded clones.

d_call: NA
j_call: TRBJ2-1
clone_size: NA
v_call: TRBV5-4
cdr3_aa: CASSPGGAIDNEQFF
cdr3_nt: TGTGCCAGCAGCCCTGGAGGGGCGATCGACAATGAGCAGTTCTTC

d_call: NA
j_call: TRBJ2-1
clone_size: NA
v_call: TRBV6-2/TRBV6-3
cdr3_aa: CASSGGASENEQFF
cdr3_nt: TGTGCCAGCAGTGGCGGGGCCAGTGAGAATGAGCAGTTCTTC

d_call: TRBD1
j_call: TRBJ2-7
clone_size: NA
v_call: TRBV27
cdr3_aa: CASSLRQGASYEQYF
cdr3_nt: TGTGCCAGCAGTTTGAGACAGGGGGCATCCTACGAGCAGTACTTC

d_call: NA
j_call: TRBJ2-7
clone_size: NA
v_call: TRBV7-6
cdr3_aa: CASSLAAQGQPYEQYF
cdr3_nt: TGTGCCAGCAGCTTAGCGGCGCAGGGGCAACCCTACGAGCAGTACTTC

d_call: NA
j_call: TRBJ2-2
clone_size: NA
v_call: TRBV18
cdr3_aa: CASSETRNTGELFF
cdr3_nt: TGTGCCAGCTCAGAGACACGGAACACCGGGGAGCTGTTTTTT

d_call: NA
j_call: TRBJ2-3
clone_size: NA
v_call: TRBV19
cdr3_aa: CASTSFARGTDTQYF
cdr3_nt: TGTGCCAGTACCTCTTTCGCAAGAGGCACAGATACGCAGTATTTT

d_call: TRBD2
j_call: TRBJ2-3
clone_size: NA
v_call: TRBV27
cdr3_aa: CASSAGLAGTDTQYF
cdr3_nt: TGTGCCAGCAGTGCGGGACTAGCGGGCACAGATACGCAGTATTTT

d_call: TRBD2
j_call: TRBJ2-5
clone_size: NA
v_call: TRBV3-1/TRBV3-2
cdr3_aa: CASSQTSGKETQYF
cdr3_nt: TGTGCCAGCAGCCAAACTAGCGGAAAAGAGACCCAGTACTTC

d_call: TRBD1
j_call: TRBJ1-2
clone_size: once
v_call: TRBV5-1
cdr3_aa: CASSSGQGIQGWTF
cdr3_nt: TGCGCCAGCAGCTCCGGACAGGGGATACAAGGCTGGACCTTC

d_call: NA
j_call: TRBJ1-3
clone_size: NA
v_call: TRBV28
cdr3_aa: CASSLGGAGNTIYF
cdr3_nt: TGTGCCAGCAGTTTGGGGGGTGCTGGAAACACCATATATTTT

d_call: NA
j_call: TRBJ1-1
clone_size: NA
v_call: TRBV14
cdr3_aa: CASSQDRRVTEAFF
cdr3_nt: TGTGCCAGCAGCCAAGACAGGCGCGTCACTGAAGCTTTCTTT

d_call: NA
j_call: TRBJ2-3
clone_size: NA
v_call: TRBV6-1
cdr3_aa: CASSEYLDSVTDTQYF
cdr3_nt: TGTGCCAGCAGTGAATACCTAGACTCAGTCACAGATACGCAGTATTTT

d_call: TRBD2
j_call: TRBJ2-3
clone_size: NA
v_call: TRBV5-1
cdr3_aa: CASRTSGGADTQYF
cdr3_nt: TGCGCCAGTCGGACTAGCGGGGGGGCTGATACGCAGTATTTT

d_call: TRBD1
j_call: TRBJ1-6
clone_size: NA
v_call: TRBV18
cdr3_aa: CASSPQSVRQGASPLHF
cdr3_nt: TGTGCCAGCTCACCGCAATCCGTGAGACAGGGAGCTTCACCCCTCCACTTT

d_call: NA
j_call: TRBJ1-2
clone_size: NA
v_call: TRBV5-1
cdr3_aa: CASSLELSGAYGYTF
cdr3_nt: TGCGCCAGCAGCTTGGAATTAAGTGGGGCCTATGGCTACACCTTC

d_call: TRBD1
j_call: TRBJ2-2
clone_size: once
v_call: TRBV24-1
cdr3_aa: CATSDPTRGSAGELFF
cdr3_nt: TGTGCCACCAGTGACCCGACCAGGGGGTCGGCCGGGGAGCTGTTTTTT

d_call: NA
j_call: TRBJ2-7
clone_size: NA
v_call: TRBV2
cdr3_aa: CAVNPGTTHEQYF
cdr3_nt: TGTGCCGTGAACCCCGGGACAACCCACGAGCAGTACTTC

d_call: NA
j_call: TRBJ1-1
clone_size: NA
v_call: TRBV28
cdr3_aa: CASRVKGGITEAFF
cdr3_nt: TGTGCCAGCAGGGTTAAGGGAGGAATCACTGAAGCTTTCTTT

d_call: NA
j_call: TRBJ2-1
clone_size: NA
v_call: TRBV5-1
cdr3_aa: CASTERTRGISYNEQFF
cdr3_nt: TGCGCCAGCACTGAACGAACTCGGGGAATCTCCTACAATGAGCAGTTCTTC

d_call: NA
j_call: TRBJ1-1
clone_size: NA
v_call: TRBV6-5
cdr3_aa: CASRRPGLGDTEAFF
cdr3_nt: TGTGCCAGCAGAAGACCGGGACTGGGAGACACTGAAGCTTTCTTT

d_call: NA
j_call: TRBJ1-6
clone_size: NA
v_call: TRBV28
cdr3_aa: CASSLRQEGSPLHF
cdr3_nt: TGTGCCAGCAGTTTGCGGCAGGAGGGTTCACCCCTCCACTTT

d_call: NA
j_call: TRBJ1-5
clone_size: NA
v_call: TRBV15
cdr3_aa: CATSKFLEPQHF
cdr3_nt: TGTGCCACCAGCAAATTCCTTGAGCCCCAGCATTTT

d_call: NA
j_call: TRBJ2-3
clone_size: NA
v_call: TRBV21-1
cdr3_aa: CASSKALRASGGADTQYF
cdr3_nt: TGTGCCAGCAGCAAAGCGCTCAGGGCTAGCGGGGGGGCAGATACGCAGTATTTT

d_call: NA
j_call: TRBJ1-5
clone_size: NA
v_call: TRBV12-3/TRBV12-4
cdr3_aa: CASSFQINQPQHF
cdr3_nt: TGTGCCAGCAGTTTCCAGATCAATCAGCCCCAGCATTTT

d_call: TRBD2
j_call: TRBJ2-5
clone_size: NA
v_call: TRBV5-1
cdr3_aa: CASSLAGYQETQYF
cdr3_nt: TGCGCCAGCAGCTTAGCGGGGTACCAAGAGACCCAGTACTTC

d_call: NA
j_call: TRBJ2-7
clone_size: NA
v_call: TRBV29-1
cdr3_aa: CSVMDTSSYEQYF
cdr3_nt: TGCAGCGTCATGGACACGAGCTCCTACGAGCAGTACTTC

d_call: NA
j_call: TRBJ2-1
clone_size: NA
v_call: TRBV20-1
cdr3_aa: CSAITSREQFF
cdr3_nt: TGCAGTGCTATTACTAGTCGGGAGCAGTTCTTC

d_call: NA
j_call: TRBJ1-1
clone_size: NA
v_call: TRBV4-1
cdr3_aa: CASSPLIGVNTEAFF
cdr3_nt: TGCGCCAGCAGCCCCCTCATAGGAGTGAACACTGAAGCTTTCTTT

d_call: NA
j_call: TRBJ1-2
clone_size: NA
v_call: TRBV27
cdr3_aa: CASSLGQGSRGYTF
cdr3_nt: TGTGCCAGCAGTTTAGGGCAGGGGAGCCGTGGCTACACCTTC

d_call: TRBD2
j_call: TRBJ2-3
clone_size: NA
v_call: TRBV18
cdr3_aa: CASSSTSGGGPDTQYF
cdr3_nt: TGTGCCAGCTCAAGCACGTCGGGCGGGGGGCCAGATACGCAGTATTTT

d_call: TRBD1
j_call: TRBJ1-2
clone_size: many
v_call: TRBV2
cdr3_aa: CASSSWGQGNYGYTF
cdr3_nt: TGTGCCAGCAGTTCTTGGGGACAGGGGAACTATGGCTACACCTTC

d_call: NA
j_call: TRBJ2-5
clone_size: NA
v_call: TRBV27
cdr3_aa: CASSLGRKETQYF
cdr3_nt: TGTGCCAGCAGTTTGGGCAGGAAAGAGACCCAGTACTTC

d_call: NA
j_call: TRBJ1-4
clone_size: NA
v_call: TRBV19
cdr3_aa: CASRPRTEYEKLFF
cdr3_nt: TGTGCCAGTAGACCTCGGACAGAGTATGAAAAACTGTTTTTT

d_call: TRBD1
j_call: TRBJ2-2
clone_size: few
v_call: TRBV18
cdr3_aa: CASSPMGQGATGELFF
cdr3_nt: TGTGCCAGCTCACCAATGGGACAGGGGGCGACCGGGGAGCTGTTTTTT

d_call: NA
j_call: TRBJ1-6
clone_size: many
v_call: TRBV27
cdr3_aa: CASSLWAPSYNSPLHF
cdr3_nt: TGTGCCAGCAGTTTGTGGGCGCCGTCATATAATTCACCCCTCCACTTT

d_call: NA
j_call: TRBJ1-2
clone_size: many
v_call: TRBV18
cdr3_aa: CASSPGQGKYGYTF
cdr3_nt: TGTGCCAGCTCACCTGGTCAGGGAAAATATGGCTACACCTTC

d_call: TRBD1
j_call: TRBJ1-2
clone_size: NA
v_call: TRBV7-2
cdr3_aa: CASSPTGGAGYGYTF
cdr3_nt: TGTGCCAGCAGCCCAACAGGGGGGGCAGGCTATGGCTACACCTTC